This is a list of T cell receptor beta chains from one sample in a study of CD8 T cells in Susac syndrome. TCRdb reprocessed the immunoSEQ multiplex PCR reads via MiXCR and lists one record per CDR3 protein. The repertoire holds about 400,000 distinct CDR3 sequences, with 85% as singletons. Sequenced material: CD8+ T cells from PBMCs. The receptor set was obtained from a human donor with multiple sclerosis. Each CDR3 is given with its conserved first and last residue. D genes are given only for firm matches. Expanded clones get a size class; other rows say once, few or many, or leave the size out.

j_call	clone_size	d_call	v_call	cdr3_aa	cdr3_nt
TRBJ1-4	few	-	TRBV2	CASSGGDSEKLFF	TGTGCCAGCAGTGGAGGGGATAGTGAAAAACTGTTTTTT
TRBJ2-3	-	-	TRBV7-9	CASSLAKGPRDTQYF	TGTGCCAGCAGCTTAGCGAAGGGCCCGAGAGATACGCAGTATTTT
TRBJ2-7	-	-	TRBV7-9	CASDDGDRAPEQYF	TGTGCCAGCGACGACGGGGACCGGGCTCCCGAGCAGTACTTC
TRBJ2-1	-	-	TRBV27	CASSLRQGVYNEQFF	TGTGCCAGCAGTTTGAGACAAGGGGTGTACAATGAGCAGTTCTTC
TRBJ2-2	-	-	TRBV30	CAWSSTGELFF	TGTGCCTGGAGTTCTACCGGGGAGCTGTTTTTT
TRBJ2-7	-	-	TRBV12-3/TRBV12-4	CASSLENERFYEQYF	TGTGCCAGCAGTTTGGAAAATGAAAGGTTCTACGAGCAGTACTTC
TRBJ2-5	-	TRBD1	TRBV5-1	CASSFGTGRSETQYF	TGCGCCAGCAGCTTCGGGACAGGGAGGTCGGAGACCCAGTACTTC
TRBJ2-1	few	TRBD2	TRBV4-2	CASSQERGGYNEQFF	TGTGCCAGCAGCCAAGAGCGGGGGGGCTACAATGAGCAGTTCTTC
TRBJ1-1	-	-	TRBV3-1	CASSPWEGKNTEAFF	TGTGCCAGCAGTCCCTGGGAGGGCAAAAACACTGAAGCTTTCTTT
TRBJ1-5	-	-	TRBV27	CASSGGGGQPQHF	TGTGCCAGTTCGGGGGGCGGAGGGCAGCCCCAGCATTTT
TRBJ1-2	-	TRBD1	TRBV7-9	CASSSTRQGAPNYGYTF	TGTGCCAGCAGCTCCACTCGACAGGGGGCACCTAACTATGGCTACACCTTC
TRBJ2-7	-	-	TRBV6-5	CASSYFGTPYEQYF	TGTGCCAGCAGTTATTTTGGGACCCCCTACGAGCAGTACTTC
TRBJ1-1	once	-	TRBV30	CAWSGGRGTEAFF	TGTGCCTGGAGTGGGGGGAGGGGAACTGAAGCTTTCTTT
TRBJ2-7	-	TRBD1	TRBV30	CAWGTGVYYEQYF	TGTGCCTGGGGGACAGGGGTCTACTACGAGCAGTACTTC
TRBJ2-2	-	TRBD2	TRBV7-9	CASSSIAGGFTGELFF	TGTGCCAGCAGCAGTATAGCGGGAGGGTTCACCGGGGAGCTGTTTTTT
TRBJ2-5	-	TRBD2	TRBV30	CAWSGAPGREYETQYF	TGTGCCTGGAGTGGGGCTCCGGGGCGGGAGTACGAGACCCAGTACTTC
TRBJ1-2	-	TRBD1	TRBV27	CAIWTGYGYTF	TGTGCCATCTGGACAGGGTACGGCTACACCTTC
TRBJ1-5	-	TRBD1	TRBV12-3/TRBV12-4	CASSLNRGRQPQHF	TGTGCCAGCAGTTTAAACAGGGGAAGGCAGCCCCAGCATTTT
TRBJ1-5	-	TRBD1	TRBV27	CASSQKDRIDQPQHF	TGTGCCAGCAGTCAAAAGGACAGGATTGATCAGCCCCAGCATTTT
TRBJ2-1	-	TRBD2	TRBV7-8	CASSFISGTSGSPDYNEQFF	TGTGCCAGCAGCTTCATTTCCGGGACTAGCGGGAGTCCGGACTACAATGAGCAGTTCTTC
TRBJ1-1	-	-	TRBV30	CAWRKDLENTEAFF	TGTGCCTGGCGAAAGGACTTAGAGAACACTGAAGCTTTCTTT
TRBJ1-1	-	-	TRBV4-1	CASSQLLDSNTEAFF	TGCGCCAGCAGCCAACTACTCGACAGTAACACTGAAGCTTTCTTT
TRBJ2-3	-	-	TRBV24-1	CATSDFAGDTQYF	TGTGCCACCAGTGATTTTGCGGGCGATACGCAGTATTTT
TRBJ2-7	-	TRBD1	TRBV20-1	CSARTGGGYEQYF	TGCAGTGCACGGACAGGGGGCGGTTACGAGCAGTACTTC
TRBJ2-7	-	-	TRBV28	CASTDKGWHEQYF	TGTGCCAGCACCGACAAGGGGTGGCACGAGCAGTACTTC
TRBJ2-1	-	-	TRBV7-2	CASSLVAGSSYNEQFF	TGTGCCAGCAGCTTAGTCGCGGGGAGCTCCTACAATGAGCAGTTCTTC
TRBJ1-5	-	-	TRBV27	CASSNLGSSNQPQHF	TGTGCCAGCAGTAACCTCGGGAGTAGCAATCAGCCCCAGCATTTT
TRBJ2-3	-	-	TRBV12-3/TRBV12-4	CASGGAGGPWDTQYF	TGTGCCAGCGGGGGGGCAGGGGGCCCTTGGGATACGCAGTATTTT
TRBJ1-2	few	-	TRBV6-5	CASSYGAGNYGYTF	TGTGCCAGCAGTTACGGGGCAGGCAACTATGGCTACACCTTC
TRBJ2-7	-	TRBD1	TRBV20-1	CSPKGQSDHEQYF	TGCAGTCCAAAGGGACAGTCTGACCACGAGCAGTACTTC
TRBJ2-3	-	TRBD2	TRBV20-1	CSAPGRLAGFTDTQYF	TGCAGTGCTCCCGGGCGGCTAGCGGGGTTCACAGATACGCAGTATTTT
TRBJ2-7	-	TRBD2	TRBV6-5	CASSWGAGAQEQYF	TGTGCCAGCAGCTGGGGAGCGGGAGCTCAAGAGCAGTACTTC
TRBJ2-3	few	-	TRBV5-4	CASSLEFSGPTDTQYF	TGTGCCAGCAGCTTGGAATTTAGCGGACCCACAGATACGCAGTATTTT
TRBJ2-3	-	TRBD1	TRBV28	CASSTLGDRDGSDTQYF	TGTGCCAGCAGTACACTAGGAGACAGGGATGGGTCAGATACGCAGTATTTT
TRBJ1-5	-	-	TRBV10-3	CAISESPQAYNQPQHF	TGTGCCATCAGTGAGTCCCCCCAGGCCTACAATCAGCCCCAGCATTTT
TRBJ2-5	once	TRBD2	TRBV27	CASSLSSGRQETQYF	TGTGCCAGCAGTTTGTCTAGCGGGAGACAAGAGACCCAGTACTTC
TRBJ2-7	once	-	TRBV4-1	CASSPQGRVDEQYF	TGCGCCAGCAGCCCACAGGGGAGGGTCGACGAGCAGTACTTC
TRBJ2-7	once	-	TRBV4-1	CASRPGGEGLDEQYF	TGCGCCAGCAGGCCCGGGGGAGAAGGGCTCGACGAGCAGTACTTC
TRBJ2-2	-	TRBD2	TRBV12-3/TRBV12-4	CASISGGGPGTGELFF	TGTGCCAGCATCTCGGGGGGAGGTCCGGGCACCGGGGAGCTGTTTTTT
TRBJ2-1	-	TRBD2	TRBV28	CASSFESSGSMNEQFF	TGTGCCAGCAGTTTTGAGTCTAGCGGGAGTATGAATGAGCAGTTCTTC
TRBJ1-2	-	-	TRBV27	CASSWGLDRHYGYSF	TGTGCCAGCAGTTGGGGTCTTGACAGACACTATGGCTACTCCTTC
TRBJ2-7	-	-	TRBV6-5	CASSTWAGSYEQYF	TGTGCCAGCAGTACCTGGGCAGGGTCCTACGAGCAGTACTTC
TRBJ2-7	-	-	TRBV7-9	CASSLDPVYEQYF	TGTGCCAGCAGCTTAGATCCGGTCTACGAGCAGTACTTC
TRBJ2-1	-	TRBD1	TRBV6-5	CASTDRGDFDEQFF	TGTGCCAGCACCGACAGGGGGGATTTCGATGAGCAGTTCTTC
TRBJ2-1	once	TRBD2	TRBV20-1	CSAPNPTSGGRTIYNEQFF	TGCAGTGCTCCTAACCCGACTAGCGGGGGCCGCACCATCTACAATGAGCAGTTCTTC
TRBJ2-1	-	-	TRBV4-1	CASSQDVANMGPYNEQFF	TGCGCCAGCAGCCAAGATGTGGCCAACATGGGTCCGTACAATGAGCAGTTCTTC
TRBJ2-7	-	-	TRBV5-1	CASSLDFFLSYEQYF	TGCGCCAGCAGCTTGGACTTCTTTCTCTCCTACGAGCAGTACTTC
TRBJ1-1	once	TRBD1	TRBV19	CAAGRTGGTEAFF	TGTGCCGCCGGCCGGACAGGGGGCACTGAAGCTTTCTTT
TRBJ2-7	-	-	TRBV11-2	CASSNPGVLYEQYF	TGTGCCAGCAGCAACCCGGGAGTACTGTACGAGCAGTACTTC
TRBJ2-1	-	-	TRBV20-1	CSASPPLRALSSYNEQFF	TGCAGTGCCAGCCCCCCCCTTAGGGCGCTTAGCTCCTACAATGAGCAGTTCTTC
TRBJ1-4	once	-	TRBV7-9	CASSWAGVNEKLFF	TGTGCCAGCAGCTGGGCCGGGGTTAATGAAAAACTGTTTTTT
TRBJ1-1	-	TRBD1	TRBV6-5	CASSYSTGVNTEAFF	TGTGCCAGCAGTTACTCGACAGGGGTGAACACTGAAGCTTTCTTT
TRBJ2-1	-	-	TRBV15	CATSRDPMVQFF	TGTGCCACCAGCCGAGATCCGATGGTGCAGTTCTTC
TRBJ2-2	-	-	TRBV20-1	CSARDLGGSGELFF	TGCAGTGCTAGAGATCTTGGGGGTAGCGGGGAGCTGTTTTTT
TRBJ2-3	-	TRBD2	TRBV30	CAWGGLAGHTDTQYF	TGTGCCTGGGGGGGACTAGCGGGACACACAGATACGCAGTATTTT
TRBJ1-6	-	-	TRBV2	CASSEEGTNSPLHF	TGTGCCAGCAGTGAGGAAGGGACAAATTCACCCCTCCACTTT
TRBJ2-1	-	-	TRBV20-1	CSARDLVAQSSYNEQFF	TGCAGTGCTAGAGATCTGGTAGCCCAAAGCTCCTACAATGAGCAGTTCTTC